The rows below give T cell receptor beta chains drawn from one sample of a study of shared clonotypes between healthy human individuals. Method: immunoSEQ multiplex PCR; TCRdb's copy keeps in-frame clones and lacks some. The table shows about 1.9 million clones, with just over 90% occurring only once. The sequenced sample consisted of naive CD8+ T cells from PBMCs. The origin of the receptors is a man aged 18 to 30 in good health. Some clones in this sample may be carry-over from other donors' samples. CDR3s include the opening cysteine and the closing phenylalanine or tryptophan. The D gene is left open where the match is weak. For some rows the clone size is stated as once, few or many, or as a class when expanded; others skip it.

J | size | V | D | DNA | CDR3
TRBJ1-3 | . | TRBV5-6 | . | TGTGCCAGCAGCTTGTCTCCCGGGACCTACTCTGGAAACACCATATATTTT | CASSLSPGTYSGNTIYF
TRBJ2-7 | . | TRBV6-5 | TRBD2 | TGTGCCAGCAGTTACTCGGGGGGGGTCGAGCAGTACTTC | CASSYSGGVEQYF
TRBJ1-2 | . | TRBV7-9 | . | TGTGCCAGCAGCTCCGCCCAAGGGCCCCACTATGGCTACACCTTC | CASSSAQGPHYGYTF
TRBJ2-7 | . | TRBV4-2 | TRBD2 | TGTGCCAGCAAAACTAGCGGTAGCTCCTACGAGCAGTACTTC | CASKTSGSSYEQYF
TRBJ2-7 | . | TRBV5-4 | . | TGTGCCAGCAGCCGCGGGGCCGCCTACGAGCAGTACTTC | CASSRGAAYEQYF
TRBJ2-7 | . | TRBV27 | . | TGTGCCAGCAGCTCCGACAGTTCCTACGAGCAGTACTTC | CASSSDSSYEQYF
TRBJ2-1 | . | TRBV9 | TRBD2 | TGTGCCAGCACCCAAGCGGGAGGGAACAATGAGCAGTTCTTC | CASTQAGGNNEQFF
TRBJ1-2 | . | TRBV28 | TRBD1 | TGTGCCAGCAGTCTGTTCCGGGACAGGGAAGTCTGGAACTATGGCTACACCTTC | CASSLFRDREVWNYGYTF
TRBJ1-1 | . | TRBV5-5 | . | TGTGCCAGCAGCCTGGGTGTTGGGACGAACACTGAAGCTTTCTTT | CASSLGVGTNTEAFF
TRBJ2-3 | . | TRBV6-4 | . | TGTGCCAGCAGTTTTACTGGGACGACCACAGATACGCAGTATTTT | CASSFTGTTTDTQYF
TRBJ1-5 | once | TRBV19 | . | TGTGCCAGTACCGATAGCAGGGTCTCTATTAGCAATCAGCCCCAGCATTTT | CASTDSRVSISNQPQHF
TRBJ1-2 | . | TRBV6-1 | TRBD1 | TGTGCCAGCAGTGAATCTACAGGGGGCTTCTATGGCTACACCTTC | CASSESTGGFYGYTF
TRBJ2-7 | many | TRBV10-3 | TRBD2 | TGTGCTACGGCAGCGAGCGGGACTACCAATAGAAACTACGAGCAGTACTTC | CATAASGTTNRNYEQYF
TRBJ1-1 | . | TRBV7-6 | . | TGTGCCAGCAGCCCAAAAATCGGGGGGTCCACTGAAGCTTTCTTT | CASSPKIGGSTEAFF
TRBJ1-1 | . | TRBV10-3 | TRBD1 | TGTGCCATCAGCCTGGACAGGGAAAACACTGAAGCTTTCTTT | CAISLDRENTEAFF
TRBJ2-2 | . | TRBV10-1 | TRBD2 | TGCGCCAGCAGTGACCGGGGGGGCACCGGGGAGCTGTTTTTT | CASSDRGGTGELFF
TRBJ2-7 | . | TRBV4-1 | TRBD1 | TGCGCCAGCAGCCAGGCGGGACAGGGAAACGAGCAGTACTTC | CASSQAGQGNEQYF
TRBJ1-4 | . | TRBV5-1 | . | TGCGCCAGCAGCTTGGTGGCAGATTCACGGGAAAAACTGTTTTTT | CASSLVADSREKLFF
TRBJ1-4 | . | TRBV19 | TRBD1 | TGTGCCAGTAGTGACCCCAGGGGGACAGGAGACATTGCAACTAATGAAAAACTGTTTTTT | CASSDPRGTGDIATNEKLFF
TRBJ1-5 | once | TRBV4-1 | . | TGCGCCAGCAGCCGGGGGGGCGGGAGCAATCAGCCCCAGCATTTT | CASSRGGGSNQPQHF
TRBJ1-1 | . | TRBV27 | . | TGTGCCAGCAGTTTCGGGGGAAGGAACACTGAAGCTTTCTTT | CASSFGGRNTEAFF
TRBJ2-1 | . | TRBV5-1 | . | TGCGCCAGCAAACATACGGACAATGAGCAGTTCTTC | CASKHTDNEQFF
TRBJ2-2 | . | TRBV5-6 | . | TGTGCCAGCAGCGCGGTGACCGACACCGGGGAGCTGTTTTTT | CASSAVTDTGELFF